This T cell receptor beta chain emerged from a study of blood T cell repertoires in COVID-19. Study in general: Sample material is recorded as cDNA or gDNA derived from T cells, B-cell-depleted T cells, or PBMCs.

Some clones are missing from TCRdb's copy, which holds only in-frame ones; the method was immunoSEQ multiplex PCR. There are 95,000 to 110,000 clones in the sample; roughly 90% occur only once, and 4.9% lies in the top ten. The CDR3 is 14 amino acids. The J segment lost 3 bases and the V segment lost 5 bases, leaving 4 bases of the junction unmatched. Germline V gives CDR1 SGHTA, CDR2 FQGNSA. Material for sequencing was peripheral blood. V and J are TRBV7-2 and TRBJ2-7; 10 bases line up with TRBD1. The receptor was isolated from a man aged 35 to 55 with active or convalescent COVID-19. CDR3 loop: CASSLTGGCYEQYF. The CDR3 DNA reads TGTGCCAGCAGCCTGACAGGGGGCTGCTACGAGCAGTACTTC. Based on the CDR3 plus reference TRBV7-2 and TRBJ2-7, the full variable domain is GAGVSQSPSNKVTEKGKDVELRCDPISGHTALYWYRQSLGQGLEFLIYFQGNSAPDKSGLPSDRFSAERTGGSVSTLTIQRTQQEDSAVYLCASSLTGGCYEQYFGPGTRLTVT.